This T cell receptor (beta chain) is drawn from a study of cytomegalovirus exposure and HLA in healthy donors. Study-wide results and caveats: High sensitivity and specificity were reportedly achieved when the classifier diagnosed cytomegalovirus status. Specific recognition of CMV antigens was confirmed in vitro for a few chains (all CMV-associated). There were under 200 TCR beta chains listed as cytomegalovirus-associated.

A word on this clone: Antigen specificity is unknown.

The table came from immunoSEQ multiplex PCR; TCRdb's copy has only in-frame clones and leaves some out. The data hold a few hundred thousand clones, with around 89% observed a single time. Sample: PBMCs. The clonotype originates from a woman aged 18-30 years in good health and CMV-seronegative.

The CDR3 protein is CASSTFGGLTDTQYF. The CDR3 coding sequence is TGTGCCAGCAGCACCTTCGGGGGGCTCACAGATACGCAGTATTTT. V is TRBV7-3 and J is TRBJ2-3, with TRBD2 as a possible D gene (7 bases). The CDR3 has 15 amino acids. Germline V gene sequence: CDR1 SGHTA, CDR2 FQGTGA. The V gene lost 5 bases and the J gene lost 2 bases, with 14 bases spanning the gap. Using reference TRBV7-3 and TRBJ2-3 for the parts outside the CDR3, the full variable domain is GAGVSQTPSNKVTEKGKYVELRCDPISGHTALYWYRQSLGQGPEFLIYFQGTGAADDSGLPNDRFFAVRPEGSVSTLKIQRTERGDSAVYLCASSTFGGLTDTQYFGPGTRLTVL.